The clone carrying this T cell receptor (beta chain) occurred a few times. The antigen is not known. This specimen belongs to a study of identical twins. TCRdb called the 5' RACE reads again in MiXCR, with one record for every CDR3 protein. The sample lists hundreds of thousands of distinct CDR3 sequences, approximately 9% occurring once. General observations from the study: It was possible that invariant MAIT and iNKT cells partly confounded the zero-insertion analyses. Among out-of-frame alpha sequences shared by twins, low generation probability occurred in excess.

V was cut by 5 bases and J by 1 base, with 8 bases left in between. This CDR3 contains 14 residues. Germline V gene data show CDR1 as SEHNR and CDR2 as FQNEAQ (reference sequence). Separately, the same data were catalogued under a study of yellow fever vaccine responses in identical twins. Turning to that study: Twins reportedly appeared to share part of their vaccine T cell response while keeping part individual.

The chain joins TRBV7-9 to TRBJ2-2; D not resolved. The material sequenced was PBMCs. The receptor's source is a woman between 18 and 29 years old in good health. The CDR3 DNA reads TGTGCCAGCAGCCGCTCAATGAACACCGGGGAGCTGTTTTTT. Its translation: CASSRSMNTGELFF.